The entry below describes one T cell receptor (beta chain). These data belong to a study of cytotoxic CD8 clonotypes in ibrutinib-treated CLL. Trimming took 1 base from V and 0 from J, leaving 10 bases between them. From germline, CDR1 is MDHEN and CDR2 SYDVKM. The CDR3 has 16 amino acids. Measured with immunoSEQ multiplex PCR; TCRdb has only the in-frame clones, and not every one. The repertoire includes 190,000 or so clones, around 70% of them detected once, and roughly an eighth sits in the top ten. The rearrangement links TRBV28 to TRBJ1-5, with D unresolved. The sequencing here drew on PBMCs, taken after 24 months of ibrutinib treatment. This clonotype was obtained from a human donor with chronic lymphocytic leukemia. CDR3 protein: CASSLFGESSNQPQHF. DNA of the CDR3: TGTGCCAGCAGTTTATTCGGGGAGAGTAGCAATCAGCCCCAGCATTTT.